These T cell receptor beta chains were read from a single sample in a study of cytomegalovirus exposure and HLA in healthy donors. Sequenced by immunoSEQ multiplex PCR; TCRdb stores in-frame clones only, minus some. The table records 96,000 or so clones, about four fifths of them present only once. Sequencing input: PBMCs. The receptors shown here come from a female donor in good health and CMV-seropositive. CDR3s include the opening cysteine and the closing phenylalanine or tryptophan. D genes are given only for firm matches. Clone size is stated in some rows and not others, as once, few, many or a class when expanded.

V: TRBV5-1; size: NA; D: NA; J: TRBJ1-1; CDR3: CASSLVRVGQGEVRTEAFF; DNA: TGCGCCAGCAGCTTGGTTCGAGTGGGGCAGGGCGAGGTGCGGACTGAAGCTTTCTTT
V: TRBV6-5; size: NA; D: TRBD1; J: TRBJ1-1; CDR3: CASSRQGRAFF; DNA: TGTGCCAGCAGCCGACAGGGCCGGGCTTTCTTT
V: TRBV2; size: NA; D: NA; J: TRBJ1-6; CDR3: CASSQNSPLHF; DNA: TGTGCCAGCAGTCAAAATTCACCCCTCCACTTT
V: TRBV5-4; size: NA; D: TRBD1; J: TRBJ2-7; CDR3: CASSTTGKGLWEQYF; DNA: TGTGCCAGCAGCACGACAGGGAAGGGGTTGTGGGAGCAGTACTTC
V: TRBV7-2; size: NA; D: NA; J: TRBJ2-6; CDR3: CASSLGAANVLTF; DNA: TGTGCCAGCAGCTTAGGCGCGGCCAACGTCCTGACTTTC
V: TRBV6-5; size: few; D: NA; J: TRBJ1-2; CDR3: CASSGLRGAYGYTF; DNA: TGTGCCAGCAGTGGTCTGCGGGGAGCCTATGGCTACACCTTC
V: TRBV10-3; size: NA; D: TRBD1; J: TRBJ2-5; CDR3: CAISESLTGQETQYF; DNA: TGTGCCATCAGTGAGTCGTTGACAGGGCAAGAGACCCAGTACTTC
V: TRBV4-3; size: few; D: NA; J: TRBJ1-3; CDR3: CASSQDQDMGRDTIYF; DNA: TGCGCCAGCAGCCAAGATCAAGATATGGGGAGAGACACCATATATTTT
V: TRBV10-3; size: once; D: TRBD2; J: TRBJ2-1; CDR3: CATGTSGAYNEQFF; DNA: TGTGCCACCGGGACTAGCGGGGCTTACAATGAGCAGTTCTTC
V: TRBV9; size: few; D: NA; J: TRBJ2-5; CDR3: CASSVGGRAQETQYF; DNA: TGTGCCAGCAGCGTAGGAGGGCGGGCCCAAGAGACCCAGTACTTC
V: TRBV6-6; size: NA; D: TRBD2; J: TRBJ2-7; CDR3: CASTETTSGSYEQYF; DNA: TGTGCCAGCACCGAAACCACTAGCGGGAGCTACGAGCAGTACTTC
V: TRBV29-1; size: NA; D: TRBD2; J: TRBJ2-3; CDR3: CSVLAGGATLGTQYF; DNA: TGCAGCGTCTTAGCGGGAGGGGCGACCCTTGGTACGCAGTATTTT
V: TRBV10-1; size: NA; D: TRBD2; J: TRBJ2-3; CDR3: CASSGTSSPQYF; DNA: TGCGCCAGCAGCGGGACTAGCTCTCCGCAGTATTTT
V: TRBV9; size: NA; D: NA; J: TRBJ2-1; CDR3: CASSPGLSSYNEQFF; DNA: TGTGCCAGCAGCCCTGGGCTAAGCTCCTACAATGAGCAGTTCTTC
V: TRBV19; size: NA; D: NA; J: TRBJ1-4; CDR3: CASSLTGLNEKLFF; DNA: TGTGCCAGTAGTCTGACAGGTCTTAATGAAAAACTGTTTTTT
V: TRBV7-2; size: NA; D: TRBD1; J: TRBJ1-5; CDR3: CASSSQGAAQPQHF; DNA: TGTGCCAGCAGCTCGCAGGGGGCTGCTCAGCCCCAGCATTTT
V: TRBV6-5; size: NA; D: NA; J: TRBJ2-5; CDR3: CASTEDGQETQYF; DNA: TGTGCCAGCACCGAGGATGGGCAAGAGACCCAGTACTTC
V: TRBV6-6; size: once; D: NA; J: TRBJ1-1; CDR3: CASSLFHGQFEAFF; DNA: TGTGCCAGCAGTTTATTCCACGGACAGTTTGAAGCTTTCTTT
V: TRBV30; size: NA; D: NA; J: TRBJ1-5; CDR3: CAWSVHSNQPQHF; DNA: TGTGCCTGGAGTGTACATAGCAATCAGCCCCAGCATTTT
V: TRBV2; size: NA; D: TRBD2; J: TRBJ2-3; CDR3: CASSGGTSGRFDTQYF; DNA: TGTGCCAGCAGTGGAGGGACTAGCGGGAGATTTGATACGCAGTATTTT
V: TRBV6-5; size: NA; D: NA; J: TRBJ2-5; CDR3: CASSYAGSGIETQYF; DNA: TGTGCCAGCAGTTACGCAGGGTCGGGCATAGAGACCCAGTACTTC
V: TRBV10-2; size: NA; D: NA; J: TRBJ2-3; CDR3: CASRLVYTDTQYF; DNA: TGCGCCAGCAGACTAGTCTACACAGATACGCAGTATTTT
V: TRBV12-1; size: NA; D: NA; J: TRBJ1-2; CDR3: CASSTEGTGSNSSSGYTF; DNA: TGTGCCAGCAGCACCGAAGGGACAGGGAGTAACTCATCATCTGGCTACACCTTC
V: TRBV7-2; size: NA; D: TRBD2; J: TRBJ2-1; CDR3: CASSLMVVGGPEQFF; DNA: TGTGCCAGCAGCTTAATGGTCGTGGGAGGGCCTGAGCAGTTCTTC
V: TRBV2; size: NA; D: NA; J: TRBJ1-5; CDR3: CASSDGGARQPQHF; DNA: TGTGCCAGCAGTGATGGGGGGGCCCGGCAGCCCCAGCATTTT
V: TRBV29-1; size: NA; D: NA; J: TRBJ1-1; CDR3: CSGGGEGAEAFF; DNA: TGCAGCGGTGGAGGAGAGGGCGCTGAAGCTTTCTTT
V: TRBV28; size: NA; D: NA; J: TRBJ1-5; CDR3: CASRLFRGFQPQHF; DNA: TGTGCCAGCAGACTATTTAGGGGCTTTCAGCCCCAGCATTTT
V: TRBV10-3; size: NA; D: NA; J: TRBJ2-1; CDR3: CAIRPEDWSYNEQFF; DNA: TGTGCCATCAGACCTGAGGACTGGTCTTACAATGAGCAGTTCTTC
V: TRBV9; size: NA; D: TRBD1; J: TRBJ2-7; CDR3: CASSVATGQGIYEQYF; DNA: TGTGCCAGCAGCGTAGCTACGGGACAGGGCATATACGAGCAGTACTTC
V: TRBV30; size: NA; D: NA; J: TRBJ2-1; CDR3: CAWSVPRSSYNEQFF; DNA: TGTGCCTGGAGTGTACCAAGGAGCTCCTACAATGAGCAGTTCTTC
V: TRBV5-1; size: NA; D: NA; J: TRBJ1-5; CDR3: CASSSGGSNQPQHF; DNA: TGCGCCAGCAGCTCGGGGGGTTCCAATCAGCCCCAGCATTTT
V: TRBV15; size: NA; D: NA; J: TRBJ2-2; CDR3: CATSRERETTGELFF; DNA: TGTGCCACCAGCAGAGAAAGGGAGACAACCGGGGAGCTGTTTTTT
V: TRBV28; size: few; D: NA; J: TRBJ2-3; CDR3: CASSTGTDTQYF; DNA: TGTGCCAGCAGCACAGGCACAGATACGCAGTATTTT
V: TRBV7-9; size: few; D: TRBD2; J: TRBJ2-5; CDR3: CASSLWEGQETQYF; DNA: TGTGCCAGCAGCTTATGGGAGGGGCAAGAGACCCAGTACTTC
V: TRBV30; size: NA; D: NA; J: TRBJ1-2; CDR3: CAWSPAGYGYTF; DNA: TGTGCCTGGAGCCCGGCGGGTTATGGCTACACCTTC
V: TRBV28; size: NA; D: NA; J: TRBJ1-2; CDR3: CASKGYAAGYGYTF; DNA: TGTGCCAGCAAGGGTTACGCCGCGGGCTATGGCTACACCTTC
V: TRBV18; size: NA; D: TRBD2; J: TRBJ2-7; CDR3: CASSPSGIPYEQYF; DNA: TGTGCCAGCTCCCCTAGCGGGATTCCCTACGAGCAGTACTTC
V: TRBV9; size: NA; D: TRBD1; J: TRBJ2-1; CDR3: CASRGQGSYNEQFF; DNA: TGTGCCAGCAGGGGACAGGGATCCTACAATGAGCAGTTCTTC
V: TRBV6-1; size: NA; D: NA; J: TRBJ1-1; CDR3: CASSATRMQAFF; DNA: TGTGCCAGCAGCGCCACGAGGATGCAAGCTTTCTTT
V: TRBV6-4; size: NA; D: NA; J: TRBJ2-7; CDR3: CASSDSLTYEQYF; DNA: TGTGCCAGCAGTGACTCCCTTACCTACGAGCAGTACTTC
V: TRBV7-9; size: few; D: NA; J: TRBJ2-7; CDR3: CASSSPADRSSYEQYF; DNA: TGTGCCAGCAGCTCCCCCGCTGACAGAAGCTCCTACGAGCAGTACTTC
V: TRBV28; size: NA; D: NA; J: TRBJ1-5; CDR3: CASSRTQRTNQPQHF; DNA: TGTGCCAGCAGTAGAACCCAAAGGACTAATCAGCCCCAGCATTTT
V: TRBV11-1; size: NA; D: NA; J: TRBJ2-5; CDR3: CASSLRAGSRIETQYF; DNA: TGTGCCAGCAGCCTTCGGGCAGGGTCGAGGATAGAGACCCAGTACTTC
V: TRBV30; size: NA; D: TRBD2; J: TRBJ2-6; CDR3: CAWSKTSGGRPGANVLTF; DNA: TGTGCCTGGAGTAAGACTAGCGGGGGGCGCCCTGGGGCCAACGTCCTGACTTTC
V: TRBV10-3; size: few; D: NA; J: TRBJ1-5; CDR3: CAISQLRGEDQPQHF; DNA: TGTGCCATCAGCCAGCTTAGAGGGGAGGATCAGCCCCAGCATTTT
V: TRBV6-1; size: NA; D: TRBD1; J: TRBJ2-2; CDR3: CASRQGAEVPGELFF; DNA: TGTGCCAGCCGACAGGGGGCAGAGGTTCCCGGGGAGCTGTTTTTT
V: TRBV18; size: once; D: TRBD1; J: TRBJ1-2; CDR3: CASSQGQGARNGYTF; DNA: TGTGCCAGCTCACAAGGACAGGGGGCGCGTAATGGCTACACCTTC
V: TRBV5-1; size: NA; D: TRBD2; J: TRBJ2-1; CDR3: CASSLFGLAGDEQFF; DNA: TGCGCCAGCAGCCTCTTCGGACTAGCGGGAGATGAGCAGTTCTTC
V: TRBV5-6; size: NA; D: NA; J: TRBJ1-1; CDR3: CASSPLRNTEAFF; DNA: TGTGCCAGCAGCCCCCTTCGGAACACTGAAGCTTTCTTT
V: TRBV7-7; size: once; D: TRBD1; J: TRBJ2-2; CDR3: CASSLAATGATGELFF; DNA: TGTGCTAGCAGCTTAGCGGCGACAGGGGCCACCGGGGAGCTGTTTTTT